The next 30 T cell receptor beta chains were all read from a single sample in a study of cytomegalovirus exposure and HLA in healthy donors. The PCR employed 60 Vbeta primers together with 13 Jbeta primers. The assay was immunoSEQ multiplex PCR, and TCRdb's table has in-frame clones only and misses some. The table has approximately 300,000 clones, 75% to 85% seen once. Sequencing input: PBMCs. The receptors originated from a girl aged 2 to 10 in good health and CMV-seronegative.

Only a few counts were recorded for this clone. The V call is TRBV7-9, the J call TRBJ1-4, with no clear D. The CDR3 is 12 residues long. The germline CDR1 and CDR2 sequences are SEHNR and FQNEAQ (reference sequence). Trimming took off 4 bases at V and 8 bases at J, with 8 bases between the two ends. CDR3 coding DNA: TGTGCCAGCAGCTCCCCCCGGGAAAAACTGTTTTTT. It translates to CASSSPREKLFF.

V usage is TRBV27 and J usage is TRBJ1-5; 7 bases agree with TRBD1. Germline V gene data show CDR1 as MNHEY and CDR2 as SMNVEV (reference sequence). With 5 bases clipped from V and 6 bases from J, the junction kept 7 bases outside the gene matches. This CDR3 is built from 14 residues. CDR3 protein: CASSPTGFSQPQHF. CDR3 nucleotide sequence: TGTGCCAGCAGTCCGACAGGGTTTAGTCAGCCCCAGCATTTT.

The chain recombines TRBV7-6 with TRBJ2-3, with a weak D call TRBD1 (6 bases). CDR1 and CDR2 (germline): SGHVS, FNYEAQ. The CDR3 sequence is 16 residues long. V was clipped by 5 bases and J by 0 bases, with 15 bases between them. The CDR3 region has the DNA TGTGCCAGCAGCCAACCGACAGGCCGTAGCACAGATACGCAGTATTTT. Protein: CASSQPTGRSTDTQYF.

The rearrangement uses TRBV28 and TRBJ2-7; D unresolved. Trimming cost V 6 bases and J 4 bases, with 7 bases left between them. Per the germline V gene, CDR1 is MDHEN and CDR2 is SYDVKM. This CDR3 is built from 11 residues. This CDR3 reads CASREEYEQYF. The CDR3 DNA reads TGTGCCAGCAGAGAGGAGTACGAGCAGTACTTC.

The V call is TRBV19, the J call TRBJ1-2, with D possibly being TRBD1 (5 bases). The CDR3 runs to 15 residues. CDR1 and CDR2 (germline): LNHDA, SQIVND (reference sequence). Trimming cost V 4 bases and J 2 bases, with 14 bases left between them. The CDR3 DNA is TGTGCCAGTAGTACTTTCGTAAGGGGAAACTATGGCTACACCTTC. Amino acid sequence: CASSTFVRGNYGYTF.

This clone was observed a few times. The CDR3 nucleotides read TGTGCCAGCAGCTTAGATAGCGGACCGAACACCGGGGAGCTGTTTTTT. It codes for CASSLDSGPNTGELFF. The chain employs TRBV7-6 and TRBJ2-2; tentatively, D is TRBD2 (6 bases). V lost 1 base, J lost 0 bases, and 9 bases lay in between. CDR3 length: 16 residues. Germline V lookup: CDR1 SGHVS, CDR2 FNYEAQ.

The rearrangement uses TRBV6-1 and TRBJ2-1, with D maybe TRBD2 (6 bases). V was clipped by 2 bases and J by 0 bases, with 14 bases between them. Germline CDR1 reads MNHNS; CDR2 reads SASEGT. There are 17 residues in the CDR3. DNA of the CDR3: TGTGCCAGCAGTGAAATGGTGGGGGGTCTCTCCTACAATGAGCAGTTCTTC. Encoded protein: CASSEMVGGLSYNEQFF.

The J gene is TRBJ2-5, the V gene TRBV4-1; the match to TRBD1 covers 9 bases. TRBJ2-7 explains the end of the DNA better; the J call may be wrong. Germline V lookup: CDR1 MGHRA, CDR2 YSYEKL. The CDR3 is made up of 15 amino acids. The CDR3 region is CASSQPGQGMYEQYF. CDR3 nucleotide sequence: TGCGCCAGCAGCCAGCCGGGACAGGGTATGTACGAGCAGTACTTC.

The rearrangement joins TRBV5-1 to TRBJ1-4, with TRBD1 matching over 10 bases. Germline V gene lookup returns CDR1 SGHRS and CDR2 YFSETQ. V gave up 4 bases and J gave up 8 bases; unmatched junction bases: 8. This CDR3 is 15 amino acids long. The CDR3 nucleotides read TGCGCCAGCAGCGGAGGGACAGGGGTAGGAGAAAAACTGTTTTTT. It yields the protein CASSGGTGVGEKLFF.

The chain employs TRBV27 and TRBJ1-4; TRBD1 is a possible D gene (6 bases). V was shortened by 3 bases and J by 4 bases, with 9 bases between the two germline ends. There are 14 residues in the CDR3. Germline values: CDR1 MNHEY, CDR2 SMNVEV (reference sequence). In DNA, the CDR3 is TGTGCCAGCAGTTTCCGGGGACATAATGAAAAACTGTTTTTT. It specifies CASSFRGHNEKLFF.

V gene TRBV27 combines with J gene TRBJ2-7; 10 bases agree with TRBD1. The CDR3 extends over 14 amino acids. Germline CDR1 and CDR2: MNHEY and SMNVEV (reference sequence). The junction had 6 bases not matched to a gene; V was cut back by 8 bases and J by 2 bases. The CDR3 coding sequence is TGTGCCAGCGGGGACAGGGGACAACCCTACGAGCAGTACTTC. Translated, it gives CASGDRGQPYEQYF.

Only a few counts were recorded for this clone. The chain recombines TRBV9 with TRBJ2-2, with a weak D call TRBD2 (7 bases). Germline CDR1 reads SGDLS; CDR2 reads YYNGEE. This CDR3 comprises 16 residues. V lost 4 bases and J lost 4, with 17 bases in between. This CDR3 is CASSPEGGQGTGELFF. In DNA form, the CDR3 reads TGTGCCAGCAGCCCCGAGGGGGGGCAGGGCACCGGGGAGCTGTTTTTT.

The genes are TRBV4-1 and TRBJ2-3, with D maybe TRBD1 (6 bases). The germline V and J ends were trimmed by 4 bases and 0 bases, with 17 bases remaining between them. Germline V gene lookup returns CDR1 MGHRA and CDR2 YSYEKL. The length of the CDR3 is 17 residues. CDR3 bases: TGCGCCAGCAGCCCAGGACAGATTGTATCTAGCACAGATACGCAGTATTTT. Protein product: CASSPGQIVSSTDTQYF.

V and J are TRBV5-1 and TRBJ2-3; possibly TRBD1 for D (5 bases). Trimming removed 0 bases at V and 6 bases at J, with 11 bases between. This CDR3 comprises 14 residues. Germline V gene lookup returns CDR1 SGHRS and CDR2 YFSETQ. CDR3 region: CASSLAAGSDTQYF. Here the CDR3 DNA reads TGCGCCAGCAGCTTGGCGGCAGGGTCTGATACGCAGTATTTT.

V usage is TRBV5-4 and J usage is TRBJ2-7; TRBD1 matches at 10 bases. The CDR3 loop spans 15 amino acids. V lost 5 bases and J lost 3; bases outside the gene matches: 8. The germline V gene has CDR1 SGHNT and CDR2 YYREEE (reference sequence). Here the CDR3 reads CASSTPGQGLYEQYF. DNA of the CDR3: TGTGCCAGCAGTACGCCGGGACAGGGGCTCTACGAGCAGTACTTC.

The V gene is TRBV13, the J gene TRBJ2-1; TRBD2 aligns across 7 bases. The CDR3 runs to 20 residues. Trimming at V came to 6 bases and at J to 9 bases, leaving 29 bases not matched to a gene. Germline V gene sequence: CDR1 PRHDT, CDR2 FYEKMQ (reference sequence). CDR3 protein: CASRGYLDLPATGPGGEQFF. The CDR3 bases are TGTGCCAGCAGGGGATATTTGGATCTACCCGCTACCGGGCCGGGGGGTGAGCAGTTCTTC.

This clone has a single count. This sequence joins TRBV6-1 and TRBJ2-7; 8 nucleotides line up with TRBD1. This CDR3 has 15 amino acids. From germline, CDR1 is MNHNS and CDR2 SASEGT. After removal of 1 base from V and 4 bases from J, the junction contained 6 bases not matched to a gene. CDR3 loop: CASSEDRGFLYEQYF. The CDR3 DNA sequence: TGTGCCAGCAGTGAAGACAGGGGGTTTTTGTACGAGCAGTACTTC.

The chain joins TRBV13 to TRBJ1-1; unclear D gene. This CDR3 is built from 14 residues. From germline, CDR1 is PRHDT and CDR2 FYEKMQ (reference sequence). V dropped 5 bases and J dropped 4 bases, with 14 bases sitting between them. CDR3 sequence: CASSHTRGSTEAFF. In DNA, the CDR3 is TGTGCCAGCAGCCATACTCGGGGAAGCACTGAAGCTTTCTTT.

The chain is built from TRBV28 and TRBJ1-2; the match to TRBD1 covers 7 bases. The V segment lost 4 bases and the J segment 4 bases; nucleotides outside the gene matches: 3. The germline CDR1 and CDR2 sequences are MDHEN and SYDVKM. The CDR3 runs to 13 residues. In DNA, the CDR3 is TGTGCCAGCAGTTCACGGACAGGCTATGGCTACACCTTC. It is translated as CASSSRTGYGYTF.

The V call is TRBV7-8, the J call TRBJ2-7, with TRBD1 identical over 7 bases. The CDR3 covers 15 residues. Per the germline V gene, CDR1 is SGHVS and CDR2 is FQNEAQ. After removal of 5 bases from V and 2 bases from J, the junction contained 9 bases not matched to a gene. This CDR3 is CASSPEGQPAYEQYF. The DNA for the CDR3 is TGTGCCAGCAGCCCAGAGGGACAGCCAGCCTACGAGCAGTACTTC. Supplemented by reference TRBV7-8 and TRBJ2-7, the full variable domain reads GAGVSQSPRYKVAKRGQDVALRCDPISGHVSLFWYQQALGQGPEFLTYFQNEAQLDKSGLPSDRFFAERPEGSVSTLKIQRTQQEDSAVYLCASSPEGQPAYEQYFGPGTRLTVT.

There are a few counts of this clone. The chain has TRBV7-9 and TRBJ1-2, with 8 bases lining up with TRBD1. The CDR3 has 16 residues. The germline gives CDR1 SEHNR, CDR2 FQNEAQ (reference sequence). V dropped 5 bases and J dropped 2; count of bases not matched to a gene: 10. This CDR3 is CASSPDRGVRNYGYTF. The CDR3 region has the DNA TGTGCCAGCAGCCCCGACAGGGGAGTTAGAAACTATGGCTACACCTTC. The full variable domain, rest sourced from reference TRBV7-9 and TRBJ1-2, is DTGVSQNPRHKITKRGQNVTFRCDPISEHNRLYWYRQTLGQGPEFLTYFQNEAQLEKSRLLSDRFSAERPKGSFSTLEIQRTEQGDSAMYLCASSPDRGVRNYGYTFGSGTRLTVV.

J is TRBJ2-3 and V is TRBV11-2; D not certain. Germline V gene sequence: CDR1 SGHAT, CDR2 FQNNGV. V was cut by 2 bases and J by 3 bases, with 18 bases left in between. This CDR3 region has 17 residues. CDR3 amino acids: CASSLSPRWRVTDTQYF. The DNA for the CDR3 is TGTGCCAGCAGCTTAAGCCCCAGGTGGCGAGTTACAGATACGCAGTATTTT.

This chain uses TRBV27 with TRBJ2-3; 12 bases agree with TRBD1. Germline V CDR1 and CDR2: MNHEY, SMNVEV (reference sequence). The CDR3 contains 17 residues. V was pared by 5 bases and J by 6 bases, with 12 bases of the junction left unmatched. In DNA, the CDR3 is TGTGCCAGCAGTCTTAATCCGGGACAGGGGGCAGGGGATACGCAGTATTTT. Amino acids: CASSLNPGQGAGDTQYF.

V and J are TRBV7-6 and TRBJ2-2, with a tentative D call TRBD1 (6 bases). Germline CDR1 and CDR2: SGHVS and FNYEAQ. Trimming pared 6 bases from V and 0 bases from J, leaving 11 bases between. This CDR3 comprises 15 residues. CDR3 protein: CASRLDSANTGELFF. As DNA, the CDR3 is TGTGCCAGCAGATTGGACAGCGCGAACACCGGGGAGCTGTTTTTT.

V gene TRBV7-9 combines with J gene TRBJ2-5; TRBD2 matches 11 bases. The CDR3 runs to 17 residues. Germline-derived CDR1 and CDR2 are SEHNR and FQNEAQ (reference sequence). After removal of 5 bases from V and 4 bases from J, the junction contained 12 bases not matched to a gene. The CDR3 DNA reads TGTGCCAGCAGCCCGGGGACTAGCGGCACTTTTAGAGAGACCCAGTACTTC. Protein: CASSPGTSGTFRETQYF. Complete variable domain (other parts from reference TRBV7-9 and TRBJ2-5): DTGVSQNPRHKITKRGQNVTFRCDPISEHNRLYWYRQTLGQGPEFLTYFQNEAQLEKSRLLSDRFSAERPKGSFSTLEIQRTEQGDSAMYLCASSPGTSGTFRETQYFGPGTRLLVL.

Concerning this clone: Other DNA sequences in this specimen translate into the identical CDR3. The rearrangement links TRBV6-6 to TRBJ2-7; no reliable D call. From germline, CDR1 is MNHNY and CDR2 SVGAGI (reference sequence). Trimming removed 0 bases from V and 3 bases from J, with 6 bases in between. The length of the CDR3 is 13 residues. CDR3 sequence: CASSYSRGYEQYF. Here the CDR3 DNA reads TGTGCCAGCAGTTACTCCCGAGGCTACGAGCAGTACTTC.

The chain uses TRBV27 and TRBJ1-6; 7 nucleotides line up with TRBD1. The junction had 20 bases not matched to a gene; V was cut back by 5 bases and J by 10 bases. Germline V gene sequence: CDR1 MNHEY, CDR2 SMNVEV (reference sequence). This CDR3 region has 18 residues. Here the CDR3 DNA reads TGTGCCAGCAGTATCCTTGTACGGGACAGCTATTTTCGGTCACCCCTCCACTTT. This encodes CASSILVRDSYFRSPLHF.

Written as DNA, the CDR3 is TGTGCCAGCAGCCACACAGGGACTAGCGGGACCAATTACAATGAGCAGTTCTTC. Its protein product is CASSHTGTSGTNYNEQFF. The rearrangement links TRBV14 to TRBJ2-1; the match to TRBD2 covers 13 bases. The CDR3 sequence is 18 residues long. J was trimmed by 4 bases and V by 3 bases; bases with no gene match: 9. Germline V gives CDR1 SGHDN, CDR2 FVKESK.

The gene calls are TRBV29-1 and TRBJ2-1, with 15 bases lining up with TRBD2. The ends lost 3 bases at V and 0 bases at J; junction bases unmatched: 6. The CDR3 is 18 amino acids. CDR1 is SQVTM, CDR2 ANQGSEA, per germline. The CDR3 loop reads CSVEGLAGGESSYNEQFF. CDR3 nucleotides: TGCAGCGTTGAGGGACTAGCGGGAGGTGAAAGCTCCTACAATGAGCAGTTCTTC.

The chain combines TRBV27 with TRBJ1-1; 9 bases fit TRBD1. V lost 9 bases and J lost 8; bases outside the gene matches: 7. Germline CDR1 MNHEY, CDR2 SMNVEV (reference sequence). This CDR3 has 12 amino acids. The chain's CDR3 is CASQQGAREAFF. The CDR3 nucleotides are TGTGCCAGTCAACAGGGGGCCAGGGAAGCTTTCTTT.